The entry below gives a single T cell receptor (beta chain) sequence along with its context. This clone was detected once. Its antigen is unknown. The input lacks base qualities; no much larger clone sits a single base away. This record comes from a study of cytomegalovirus exposure and HLA in healthy donors (dated by TCRdb to between 2016 and 2019). About the full investigation: In an earlier analysis of about 560 of the donors, less than 350 Gb of sequence data and 117 million unique TCR beta sequences from roughly 180 million T cells were reported. An early release covering more than 500 HLA-typed donors comprised about 320 gigabases of sequencing data and approximately 85 million unique TCR sequences. Of the 398 genotyped donors, approximately 82% fell in the genetic ancestry cluster associated with self-reported Caucasian donors. The study was designed to test whether signatures of past pathogen exposure could be identified by cataloging public T cell receptors. The T cell repertoires of 666 subjects were profiled by immunosequencing and related to cytomegalovirus serostatus. Besides the first cohort of hundreds of subjects, a separate validation cohort made up of about 120 different subjects was used. High-throughput TCR immunosequencing, statistical association of individual TCRs with disease status, and machine learning were combined to predict cytomegalovirus infection status. A later analysis re-analyzed previously published TCR beta repertoires from about 600 donors and added high-resolution HLA genotyping to study TCR occurrence patterns. In the later analysis, no new phenotypic data were used to find candidate immune exposures; instead, reliance was placed on TCR beta sequences and their occurrence across donors. An earlier analysis of 500 to 750 of the donors applied high-throughput TCR beta sequencing to assess whether each TCR beta V gene segment acted as functional or pseudogenic. Donor age, sex, ethnicity and CMV serostatus were compiled alongside the repertoire data. A later genetic analysis used genome-wide SNP genotypes for about 60% of the 666 donors, treating that subset as a discovery cohort. Every repertoire in the discovery cohort had been generated on one and the same sequencing platform. Class I and class II HLA loci were covered by the typing at four-digit resolution. The number of typed donors differed by locus: roughly 620-630 for A, B, C, DRB1 and DQB1; 500 to 550 for DQA1; around 610 for DPA1; and 400 to 480 for DPB1. A few DR-DQ haplotypes were treated as single units for association and clustering because of strong linkage in the cohort. Among about 400 genotyped donors of the cohort, an average of roughly 230,000 unique TCR beta nucleotide sequences was sequenced per donor, of which 15% to 20% were non-productive.

The method was the immunoSEQ multiplex PCR assay. A mixture of 60 forward primers for TCR Vbeta segments and 13 reverse primers for TCR Jbeta segments was used in the multiplex PCR. The CDR3 region of rearranged TCR beta genes was amplified from genomic DNA with a multiplex PCR assay. Amplified TCR beta libraries were sequenced as 87-base-pair reads on the Illumina HiSeq System. Concerning the study's data processing: A later analysis counted 75 million to 100 million unique TCR beta chains across the 650 to 800 repertoires, and roughly 11 million of these chains were shared by at least two donors. Raw reads were error-corrected and collapsed into unique sequences by a nearest-neighbor algorithm in which closely related sequences were merged to remove PCR and sequencing errors. V, D and J gene segments were assigned by aligning CDR3 sequences to IMGT reference sequences. For a sequence to be retained, at least a six-nucleotide match to both a V gene segment and a J gene segment was required. Rearrangements were classified as productive when the CDR3 lacked stop codons and remained in frame with V and J, and all other rearrangements were classified as non-productive. Following IMGT convention, CDR3 was defined as the stretch from the second conserved V-encoded cysteine to the conserved J-encoded phenylalanine. In an earlier analysis of more than 550 of the donors, sequences lacking an unambiguous match to a single V gene segment were excluded. In an earlier analysis of more than 500 of the donors, a V segment was called functional when productive rearrangements were above 56.7%, and segregating when the standard deviation between donors exceeded 5%. To diagnose cytomegalovirus status from the catalog of TCR beta chain sequences, a statistical classification framework was built. A later analysis assigned V and J genes by comparing TCR nucleotide sequences with IMGT/GENE-DB human TR gene sequences. In a later analysis, CDR3 sequences and most-parsimonious VDJ recombination scenarios were assigned using the TCRdist pipeline. In a later analysis, each TCR beta chain was defined by its CDR3 amino acid sequence together with its V-gene family, and reads without a unique V-gene family were excluded. To address suspected cross-contamination and a sequencing artifact, a later analysis removed under 600 highly shared, low-generation-probability nucleotide sequences. A later analysis calculated a clonal expansion index for each public chain from normalized within-repertoire ranks of inferred template counts. Generation probabilities in a later analysis came from a VDJ recombination model fitted to out-of-frame rearrangements, and those results were checked against IGoR. A later analysis scored TCR-TCR, TCR-HLA and TCR-CMV co-occurrence with hypergeometric tests, applying a repertoire-size bias correction to TCR pairs. A later analysis estimated false discovery rates by permuting HLA or CMV assignments 20 times. A later analysis grouped co-occurring TCRs with DBSCAN, adding TCRdist sequence similarity when clustering within HLA-allele-positive subsets. Repertoires with fewer than 30,000 or more than 120,000 public chains were left out of co-occurrence clustering, as were five repertoires with anomalous nucleotide sharing. This immuneACCESS table, as held by TCRdb, lists in-frame sequences with V and J called but not all clones. Of the missing ones, under half trace to an unresolved V gene in checked studies; the others have no known cause. That table is the source of V, J and clone size, and D and trimming were worked out from the DNA. The sample contains roughly 150,000 clones, roughly four fifths of them found a single time. Clones ranked in the top ten supply approximately 1.4% of the sample.

Study-wide conclusions, independent of this receptor: In this cohort, only TCR beta chains were sequenced, and detectable features were limited by the absence of alpha or paired-chain data. HLA typing was unavailable for some donors at each locus, so association tests used only the typed subset. The presence/absence analyses assumed that sequencing depth was roughly uniform across donors, and that assumption may not be true. The authors suggested that the approach could potentially be extended to other disease states and immunological phenotypes. A group of highly shared sequence variants was considered likely to be a technical artifact of the sequencing pipeline. Over 15 rarely observed V segments, including chromosome 9 orphons, were excluded from the earlier analysis of about 610 of the donors because counts were too low. The classifier was reported to diagnose cytomegalovirus status with high specificity and sensitivity in both the original and validation cohorts. According to a later analysis, most CMV-associated TCR beta chains appeared to be HLA-restricted, and the HLA associations seemed to be driven largely by CMV exposure. While some public TCRs were present in many individuals, most TCR sequences turned up only very rarely across donors. An association between a missense DCLRE1C variant and V-gene and J-gene trimming of TCR beta chains was found in a later genetic analysis and replicated in an independent cohort. When HLA alleles, especially DR and DQ, strongly co-occurred, TCR associations were difficult to assign to individual alleles. According to a later genetic analysis, donors in an Asian-associated ancestry cluster had fewer N-insertions in productive TCRs than the approximately 630-donor mean. In a later analysis, some 17,000 TCR beta sequences were associated with specific HLA alleles at a false discovery rate of 0.05. In a later analysis, HLA-associated TCR beta chains showed more clonal expansion and lower generation probabilities than non-associated chains that were equally common. Three of the identified cytomegalovirus-associated TCR beta chains were confirmed in vitro to be specific for cytomegalovirus antigens. In a later analysis, TCR association rates were found to vary across HLA loci, with the most associated TCRs seen for DRB1 alleles and the fewest for HLA-C alleles. In an earlier analysis of approximately 590 of the donors, most TCR beta V segments were observed in productive rearrangements about 87% or about 30% of the time, broadly matching IMGT annotations. In the study, 150 to 200 TCR beta chains were listed as associated with cytomegalovirus. Linkage disequilibrium might explain the correlated functional status among segregating V segments, but an unknown experimental factor could not be ruled out. Some IMGT-functional V segments, including TRBV6-2 and TRBV6-3, could not be told apart with the 87-base-pair reads, so those segments were excluded. A further reported finding was that TCR beta sequences accurately predicted the HLA-A and HLA-B alleles for most subjects in the first cohort. Several of the top co-occurrence clusters appeared to be linked to parvovirus B19, influenza, CMV and Epstein-Barr virus, according to a later analysis. For the cohort, immune exposure information was limited to CMV serostatus.

In total, just over 650 healthy bone marrow donors made up the cohort. Cohort members were all nominally healthy when sampled, although unrecorded immune exposures were likely present. The donor was CMV seronegative and belonged to the group of several hundred seronegative cohort members. Each donor provided a peripheral blood sample, and peripheral blood mononuclear cells were used for TCR beta sequencing. Genomic DNA extraction from the blood cell samples was performed with the Qiagen DNeasy Blood Extraction Kit. Per the germline V gene, MGHDK is the CDR1 and SYGVNS is the CDR2. V loses 4 bases, J loses 1 base, and the germline ends lie 11 bases apart. The CDR3 spans 15 residues, from the cysteine through the phenylalanine. Only CDR3 DNA is held: 45 bases, read in frame from base 1.

This clonotype originated in a man in his late teens or twenties in good health and CMV-seronegative. The specimen was PBMCs. The sequence is built from TRBV25-1 and TRBJ2-1; the best D guess is TRBD2, with 6 bases matching. The sequenced DNA is TGTGCCAGCAGTGCGCTGGGACTTTCCTACAATGAGCAGTTCTTC. The resulting protein is CASSALGLSYNEQFF.